This T cell receptor beta chain comes out of a study of blood T cell repertoires in COVID-19. Study context: The United States, Italy and Spain supplied acute and convalescent COVID-19 samples. In each case, the material was cDNA or gDNA derived from T cells, B-cell-depleted T cells, or PBMCs.

In the original workflow: Amplification from reference gene primers served as the basis for estimated nucleated cell counts. Assay used: immunoSEQ multiplex PCR; TCRdb lists only in-frame clones, some missing. V and J calls and clone size are given by that table; D and trimming were obtained from the DNA. The profile shows 200,000 or so clones, roughly 88% of them singletons. The clonotype was recovered from a human donor in a cohort sampled during active COVID-19. Material for sequencing was peripheral blood.

The CDR3 sequence: CASSQSGNTIYF. The CDR3 nucleotides are TGTGCCAGCAGCCAGTCTGGAAACACCATATATTTT. The chain links TRBV7-2 to TRBJ1-3; D call uncertain. CDR3 size: 12 residues. Germline V gene sequence: CDR1 SGHTA, CDR2 FQGNSA. The V gene lost 5 bases and the J gene lost 1 base, with 3 bases spanning the gap.